This T cell receptor beta chain was captured in a study of PD-1 and CTLA-4 blockade in melanoma (dated by TCRdb to the early 2020s). Some background on the complete study: The study compared how PD-1 blockade and CTLA-4 blockade affected the melanoma-reactive CD8 T cell response in patients with melanoma.

On this clone itself: Its antigen is unknown. No base qualities exist here, and no much larger clone lies one base off it.

Libraries were constructed by the immunoSEQ multiplex PCR assay. Sourced from immuneACCESS, this table was stored by TCRdb with only in-frame sequences that have V and J called. A share of the clones is absent; for the studies checked, an unresolved V gene accounts for under half, and the remainder has no known explanation. In this sample the table shows some 30,000 clones, about nine tenths of which occur a single time. The ten largest clones represent roughly 6% of the sample. V loses 0 bases of germline sequence and J loses 10 bases, and the interval between the two ends is 13 bases. According to the germline V gene, CDR1 reads SGHRS and CDR2 reads YFSETQ. The CDR3 measures 13 amino acids from cysteine to phenylalanine. Of all the DNA, just the CDR3 is kept, 39 bases in frame from base 1.

Sequences were derived from CD8+ T cells from peripheral blood, sampled from a patient given anti-PD-1 treatment. The TCR was taken from a human donor with melanoma. In this chain, TRBV5-1 is recombined with TRBJ1-2; no D gene can be assigned with confidence. The DNA sequence follows: TGCGCCAGCAGCTTGGTAAGAATGACCGACTACACCTTC. Its translation reads: CASSLVRMTDYTF.